This TCR beta chain is drawn from a study of shared clonotypes between healthy human individuals (dated by TCRdb to the early 2020s). For the study in its entirety: The cohort included a few men and a couple of women between 18 and 49 years of age. Each donor's leukapheresis produced roughly between roughly 0.9 and 8.9 billion PBMCs. The study deeply sequenced blood TCR repertoires of about 5 healthy adults to estimate repertoire size and the extent of clonotype sharing between individuals. Libraries were prepared and TCR repertoires were sequenced by different laboratories using diverse techniques, in order to increase sequencing depth and limit assay-specific biases. Study-wide findings and limitations: Based on pairwise subsampling, the degree of clonotype sharing among donors was expected to be affected by sequencing depth. Sampling was restricted to blood, and TCR repertoires in tissues likely differ from the TCR repertoires found in blood. Because the study included only a small number of donors, the genetic and exposure-history diversity represented was limited.

In the case of this clone: Its recognized antigen is unknown. No much larger clonotype is one base removed from it; base qualities were not supplied.

The donors were healthy, HIV-negative adults with no recently reported acute infections or vaccinations. Every donor was a Caucasian adult living in Nashville, Tennessee, USA. For unsorted samples, tens of millions of PBMCs were counted, and genomic DNA was extracted using the QIAamp DNA Blood Mini kit. Blood was obtained by leukapheresis, after which PBMCs were separated by Ficoll-Histopaque density gradient centrifugation and cryopreserved in liquid nitrogen vapor phase. TCR CDR3 regions were amplified from genomic DNA by multiplex PCR using the deep immunoSEQ assay. Extracted genomic DNA from each cell subset was spread evenly across all wells of several immunoSEQ 96-well plates, with each plate serving as a replicate. For unsorted PBMC, about 300 ng of genomic DNA, equivalent to around 30,000 T cell genomes, went into each replicate PCR. Ten immunoSEQ deep assay plates were used to sequence the unsorted PBMC genomic DNA. Purified libraries were measured with a Qubit 3.0 fluorometer, size-checked on a Bioanalyzer 2100, and measured again with the KAPA Library Quantification kit. Every immunoSEQ 96-well plate was sequenced on a dedicated single-read 150-cycle Illumina NextSeq 550 flow cell. The original methods were these. Because the immunoSEQ output held only junctional sequences and lacked quality scores, the filtering could not match the filtering applied to full-length reads. To assign V/J genes and CDR3, sequences were annotated using PyIR, a Python wrapper for IgBLAST v1.9, with IMGT germline references. Reads were filtered out if the reads had weak V/J assignments (E-value above 1e-6), no CDR3, stop codons, out-of-frame junctions, or ambiguous translated residues. V3J clonotypes were defined by identical inferred V gene, J gene, and CDR3 amino acid sequence. Percentage overlap between repertoires was calculated by dividing the number of shared unique clonotypes by the size of the smaller repertoire. Repertoire richness was assessed with RTK rarefaction, the Chao1 estimator, and Recon v2.1 estimates of unobserved clonotypes. Sourced from immuneACCESS, this table was stored by TCRdb with only in-frame sequences that have V and J called. A share of the clones is absent; for the studies checked, an unresolved V gene accounts for under half, and the remainder has no known explanation. From that table come the V and J calls and clone size; the DNA was used to work out D and trimming. The table for this sample lists 450,000 to 550,000 clones; less than 85% of them were counted only once. The top ten hold approximately 12% of the sample.

Trimming removed 0 bases from V and 3 bases from J, leaving 14 bases between the germline ends. CDR1 and CDR2 are read off the germline V gene as WSHSY and SAAADI. The CDR3 goes from the cysteine to the phenylalanine over 17 residues. This entry keeps only the CDR3 DNA: 51 bases, framed from base 1. The sequence was collected from a woman between 35 and 50 years old in good health. Some clones in this sample may be carry-over from other donors' samples. Input material: PBMCs. Rearrangement joined TRBV10-2 to TRBJ2-2; tentative D gene TRBD1, with 6 bases matching. In nucleotides, the sequence is TGCGCCAGCAGTGAGTCGCCGACAGGTTTGGACACCGGGGAGCTGTTTTTT. Protein translation: CASSESPTGLDTGELFF.